Given below is one T cell receptor (beta chain) in context. Its specificity is not known. The data were taken from a study of a mutant IDH1 vaccine in newly diagnosed glioma. For the study at large: The earlier regimen, radiotherapy, temozolomide, or both, was most often both. Scheduled at week 35, visit V12 preceded visit V13, held at week 47.

Sequencing was performed with immunoSEQ multiplex PCR; in TCRdb, only in-frame clones are kept and a portion is missing. Found here are fewer than 35,000 clones, about four fifths of them singletons; the top ten hold approximately 28%. The CDR3 contains 13 residues. V was trimmed by 3 bases and J by 4 bases, leaving 9 bases between them. Germline V gives CDR1 LNHDA, CDR2 SQIVND (reference sequence). Indicated time point: week 47, end of study. Each dose delivered 300 ug of mutant IDH1 20-mer peptide subcutaneously with imiquimod. The chain joins TRBV19 to TRBJ2-5; D remains unclear. This TCR came from a man younger than 40 with glioma. The sequenced sample was PBMCs, obtained from a glioma patient whose treatment included an IDH1 peptide vaccine. CDR3 in DNA: TGTGCCAGTAGTATCGCGACGGCAGAGACCCAGTACTTC. Translation gives CASSIATAETQYF.